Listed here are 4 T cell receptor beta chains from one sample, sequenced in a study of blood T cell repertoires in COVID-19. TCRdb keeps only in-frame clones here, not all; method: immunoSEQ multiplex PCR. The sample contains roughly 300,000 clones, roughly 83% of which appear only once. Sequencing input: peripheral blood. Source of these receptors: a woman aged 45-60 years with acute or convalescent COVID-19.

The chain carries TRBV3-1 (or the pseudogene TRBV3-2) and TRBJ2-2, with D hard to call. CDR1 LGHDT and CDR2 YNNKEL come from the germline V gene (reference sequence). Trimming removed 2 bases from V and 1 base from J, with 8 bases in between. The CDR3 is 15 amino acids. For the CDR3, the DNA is TGTGCCAGCAGCCAAAGATTAGAGAACACCGGGGAGCTGTTTTTT. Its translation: CASSQRLENTGELFF.

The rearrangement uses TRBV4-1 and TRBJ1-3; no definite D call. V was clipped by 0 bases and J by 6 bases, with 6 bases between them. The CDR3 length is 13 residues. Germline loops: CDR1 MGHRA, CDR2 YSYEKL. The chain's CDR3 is CASSQEWANTIYF. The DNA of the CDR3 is TGCGCCAGCAGCCAAGAATGGGCAAACACCATATATTTT.

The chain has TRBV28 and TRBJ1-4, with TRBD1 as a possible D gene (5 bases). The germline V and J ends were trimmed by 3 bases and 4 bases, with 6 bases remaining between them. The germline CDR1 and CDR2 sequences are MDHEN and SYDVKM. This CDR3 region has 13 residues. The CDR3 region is CASSFGHNEKLFF. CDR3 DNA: TGTGCCAGCAGTTTTGGACATAATGAAAAACTGTTTTTT.

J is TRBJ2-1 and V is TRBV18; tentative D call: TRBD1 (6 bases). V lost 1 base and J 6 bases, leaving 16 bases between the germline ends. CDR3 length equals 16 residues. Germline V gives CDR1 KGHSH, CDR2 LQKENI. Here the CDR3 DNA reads TGTGCCAGCTCACCACACTCGGCAGGGGTTGGCAATGAGCAGTTCTTC. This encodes CASSPHSAGVGNEQFF.